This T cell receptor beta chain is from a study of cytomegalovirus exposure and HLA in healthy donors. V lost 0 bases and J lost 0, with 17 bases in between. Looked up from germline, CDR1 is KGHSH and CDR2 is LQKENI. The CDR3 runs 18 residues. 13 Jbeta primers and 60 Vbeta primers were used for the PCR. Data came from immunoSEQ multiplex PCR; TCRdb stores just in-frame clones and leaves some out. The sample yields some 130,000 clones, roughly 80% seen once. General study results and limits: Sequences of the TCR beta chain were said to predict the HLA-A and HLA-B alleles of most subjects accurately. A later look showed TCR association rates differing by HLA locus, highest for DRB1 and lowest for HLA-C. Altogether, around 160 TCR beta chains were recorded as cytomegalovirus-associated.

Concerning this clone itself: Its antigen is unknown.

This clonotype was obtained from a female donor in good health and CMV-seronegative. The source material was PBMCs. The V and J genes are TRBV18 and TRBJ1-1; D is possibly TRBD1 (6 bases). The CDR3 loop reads CASSPPAGAGVVNTEAFF. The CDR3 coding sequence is TGTGCCAGCTCACCACCGGCAGGGGCAGGGGTAGTGAACACTGAAGCTTTCTTT.